This entry lists 24 T cell receptor beta chains sequenced from one sample in a study of OX40 agonist ivuxolimab in advanced cancers. Data came from immunoSEQ multiplex PCR; TCRdb stores just in-frame clones and leaves some out. This table holds about 31,000 clones, 65% to 90% found once. Sequencing used CD4+ or CD8+ T cells sorted from blood, obtained in a trial of the OX40 agonist ivuxolimab. The receptors were gathered from an adult with an advanced solid tumor such as melanoma, head and neck, liver or kidney cancer.

V and J are TRBV14 and TRBJ2-7; TRBD1 matches 10 bases. Germline V gene data show CDR1 as SGHDN and CDR2 as FVKESK. The CDR3 covers 16 residues. The J segment lost 5 bases and the V segment lost 2 bases, leaving 9 bases of the junction unmatched. The CDR3 region has the DNA TGTGCCAGCAGCCAACATCCGGGACAGGGGTCGAACGAGCAGTACTTC. Translating gives CASSQHPGQGSNEQYF.

The chain recombines TRBV5-6 with TRBJ2-1; 9 bases fit TRBD1. The CDR3 extends over 15 amino acids. With V trimmed by 0 bases and J by 5 bases, 3 bases remained unmatched. The germline gives CDR1 SGHDT, CDR2 YYEEEE. CDR3 region: CASSLARQGDNEQFF. The CDR3 DNA sequence: TGTGCCAGCAGCTTGGCGAGACAGGGGGACAATGAGCAGTTCTTC.

This clone appeared a few times. The V call is TRBV7-9, the J call TRBJ2-7; 7 nucleotides match TRBD1. CDR3 length equals 14 residues. Germline V gene data show CDR1 as SEHNR and CDR2 as FQNEAQ (reference sequence). V dropped 5 bases and J dropped 5; count of bases not matched to a gene: 9. Written as DNA, the CDR3 is TGTGCCAGCAGCCAGGCGCAGGGGGTCAACGAGCAGTACTTC. Protein sequence: CASSQAQGVNEQYF.

This clone was recorded a few times. The chain has TRBV9 and TRBJ1-1; D may be TRBD1 (6 bases). CDR1 and CDR2 from the germline V gene are SGDLS and YYNGEE. CDR3 size: 14 residues. The V gene lost 3 bases and the J gene lost 0 bases, with 9 bases spanning the gap. The CDR3 is CASSGTALNTEAFF. CDR3 in DNA: TGTGCCAGCAGCGGGACAGCCTTGAACACTGAAGCTTTCTTT. The variable domain in full, with the rest retrieved from reference TRBV9 and TRBJ1-1, is DSGVTQTPKHLITATGQRVTLRCSPRSGDLSVYWYQQSLDQGLQFLIQYYNGEERAKGNILERFSAQQFPDLHSELNLSSLELGDSALYFCASSGTALNTEAFFGQGTRLTVV.

This chain links TRBV27 with TRBJ2-3, with 9 bases aligning to TRBD2. Germline V gene lookup returns CDR1 MNHEY and CDR2 SMNVEV (reference sequence). This CDR3 is built from 15 residues. With 3 bases clipped from V and 6 bases from J, the junction kept 7 bases outside the gene matches. The CDR3 DNA is TGTGCCAGCAGTTTGAGCGGGGGGCTGTTGGATACGCAGTATTTT. Its protein is CASSLSGGLLDTQYF.

CDR3 coding DNA: TGTGCCAGCAGGGGGGGGGAGAACACTGAAGCTTTCTTT. Translation gives CASRGGENTEAFF. This sequence joins TRBV2 and TRBJ1-1, with TRBD1 as a possible D gene (5 bases). The V gene lost 6 bases and the J gene lost 1 base, with 9 bases spanning the gap. The CDR3 is 13 residues long. CDR1 is SNHLY, CDR2 FYNNEI, per germline.

This clone has a single count. V usage is TRBV11-3 and J usage is TRBJ2-7; D remains unclear. The length of the CDR3 is 11 residues. V dropped 5 bases and J dropped 3 bases, with 5 bases sitting between them. The V gene's germline CDR1 is SGHNT and CDR2 YENEEA. The CDR3 nucleotides read TGTGCCAGCAGCGTGAGCTACGAGCAGTACTTC. Protein product: CASSVSYEQYF. The whole variable domain, filled in from reference TRBV11-3 and TRBJ2-7, reads EAGVVQSPRYKIIEKKQPVAFWCNPISGHNTLYWYLQNLGQGPELLIRYENEEAVDDSQLPKDRFSAERLKGVDSTLKIQPAELGDSAVYLCASSVSYEQYFGPGTRLTVT.

This clone was recorded a few times. The chain employs TRBV28 and TRBJ2-7; unclear D gene. The V gene lost 6 bases and the J gene lost 2 bases, with 11 bases spanning the gap. Germline values: CDR1 MDHEN, CDR2 SYDVKM. The CDR3 contains 13 residues. The CDR3 sequence is CASSLGSTYEQYF. CDR3 nucleotide sequence: TGTGCCAGCAGCCTAGGTTCTACCTACGAGCAGTACTTC. Drawing the rest from reference TRBV28 and TRBJ2-7, the complete variable domain is DVKVTQSSRYLVKRTGEKVFLECVQDMDHENMFWYRQDPGLGLRLIYFSYDVKMKEKGDIPEGYSVSREKKERFSLILESASTNQTSMYLCASSLGSTYEQYFGPGTRLTVT.

The rearrangement joins TRBV5-5 to TRBJ2-1, with 7 bases matching TRBD1. Germline values: CDR1 SGHKS, CDR2 YYEKEE (reference sequence). The CDR3 has 14 amino acids. With V trimmed by 5 bases and J by 4 bases, 6 bases remained unmatched. The CDR3 DNA sequence: TGTGCCAGCAGTCACGGGACAGCTTACAATGAGCAGTTCTTC. Translated, it gives CASSHGTAYNEQFF.

This clone was detected once. The CDR3 nucleotides read TGTGCCAGCAGTCTGGGAGGGAGGAACACTGAAGCTTTCTTT. This gives the protein CASSLGGRNTEAFF. The J gene is TRBJ1-1, the V gene TRBV27, with D unclear. This CDR3 is 14 amino acids long. The V gene lost 5 bases and the J gene lost 1 base, with 11 bases spanning the gap. Per germline, CDR1 MNHEY and CDR2 SMNVEV (reference sequence).

The rearrangement joins TRBV9 to TRBJ2-5, with D tentatively TRBD2 (6 bases). The CDR3 length is 17 residues. CDR1 and CDR2 from the germline V gene are SGDLS and YYNGEE. Deletions cut 3 bases from V and 1 base from J, with 19 bases between. The CDR3 sequence: CASSGPVGRHAQETQYF. DNA of the CDR3: TGTGCCAGCAGCGGACCGGTAGGGAGGCATGCCCAAGAGACCCAGTACTTC.

This chain links TRBV12-2 with TRBJ2-4; the D segment call TRBD1 is taken from the table without a DNA check. TRBV12-2 represents a pseudogene. The CDR3 is made up of 15 amino acids. CDR3 sequence (DNA): TGTGCAAGTCGCTTAGCCGGGACATCCAAAAACATTCAGTACTTC. Amino acid sequence: CASRLAGTSKNIQYF.

V and J are TRBV30 and TRBJ2-7; D is perhaps TRBD2 (5 bases). V was cut by 0 bases and J by 2 bases, with 11 bases left in between. The CDR3 runs 14 residues. Germline CDR1 is GTSNPN and CDR2 is SVGIG (reference sequence). CDR3 nucleotide sequence: TGTGCCTGGAGTGTAGGTGGGAGAACCTACGAGCAGTACTTC. This codes for CAWSVGGRTYEQYF.

The J gene is TRBJ2-7, the V gene TRBV28, with TRBD2 identical over 8 bases. CDR1 is MDHEN and CDR2 is SYDVKM in the germline V gene. V shed 3 bases and J 5 bases; nucleotides not matched to a gene: 9. The CDR3 runs 15 residues. The CDR3 here is CASSFSGGGSNEQYF. As DNA, the CDR3 is TGTGCCAGCAGTTTTTCGGGAGGGGGGAGCAACGAGCAGTACTTC.

This clone occurred once. DNA of the CDR3: TGTGCCAGCAGTTTAGCCGGGAGGAGATACGAGCAGTACTTC. Amino acid sequence: CASSLAGRRYEQYF. V is TRBV27 and J is TRBJ2-7, with 7 bases identical to TRBD2. Germline V gene sequence: CDR1 MNHEY, CDR2 SMNVEV (reference sequence). This CDR3 has 14 residues. Losses at the gene ends were 2 bases for V and 4 bases for J; bases not matched to a gene: 5.

This chain joins TRBV27 and TRBJ1-4; D is ambiguous. Trimming removed 5 bases from V and 8 bases from J, with 12 bases in between. CDR1 and CDR2 from the germline V gene are MNHEY and SMNVEV (reference sequence). The CDR3 contains 13 residues. The chain's CDR3 is CASSIGPWEKLFF. CDR3 bases: TGTGCCAGCAGTATTGGCCCCTGGGAAAAACTGTTTTTT.

The chain recombines TRBV5-1 with TRBJ2-1; D is perhaps TRBD1 (7 bases). The CDR3 sequence is 16 residues long. V gave up 0 bases and J gave up 1 base, with 11 bases separating them. From germline, CDR1 is SGHRS and CDR2 YFSETQ. CDR3 sequence reads: CASSLASGGSYNEQFF. In nucleotides, the CDR3 is TGCGCCAGCAGCTTGGCCTCAGGGGGGTCCTACAATGAGCAGTTCTTC.

Here the CDR3 DNA reads TGTGCCAGCAGTTACACAGGCCCCCAGCCCCAGCATTTT. Its protein is CASSYTGPQPQHF. The chain carries TRBV6-5 and TRBJ1-5; TRBD1 might be the D (5 bases). The CDR3 has 13 amino acids. CDR1 and CDR2 from the germline V gene are MNHEY and SVGAGI. V was clipped by 2 bases and J by 7 bases, with 9 bases between them.

The rearrangement uses TRBV10-1 and TRBJ2-7; D is perhaps TRBD1 or TRBD2 (5 bases each). The CDR3 is 15 amino acids. V was clipped by 6 bases and J by 2 bases, with 17 bases between them. The germline V gene has CDR1 WNHNN and CDR2 SYGVQD (reference sequence). The chain's CDR3 is CASSRDPQRTYEQYF. The CDR3 nucleotides are TGCGCCAGCAGCCGGGACCCCCAGCGGACCTACGAGCAGTACTTC.

This clone was observed a single time. The CDR3 nucleotides are TGTGCCAGCAGCTTCGGGACAGGGGGCACAGATACGCAGTATTTT. Protein: CASSFGTGGTDTQYF. The chain is built from TRBV7-8 and TRBJ2-3; 10 positions agree with TRBD1. The V gene end was trimmed by 3 bases and the J gene end by 1 base; junction bases not matched to a gene: 1. The germline V gene encodes CDR1 SGHVS and CDR2 FQNEAQ. The CDR3 sequence is 15 residues long.

The chain uses TRBV7-9 and TRBJ2-5, with no clear D. Trimming stripped 1 base from V and 10 bases from J, with 10 bases between. Germline V gene data show CDR1 as SEHNR and CDR2 as FQNEAQ (reference sequence). The CDR3 has 12 residues. CDR3 bases: TGTGCCAGCAGCTTAGGGAATGAGGTCCAGTACTTC. Protein: CASSLGNEVQYF.

This chain joins TRBV2 and TRBJ2-1, with D uncertain. The V gene's germline CDR1 is SNHLY and CDR2 FYNNEI. This CDR3 comprises 12 residues. V gave up 8 bases and J gave up 9 bases, with 14 bases separating them. The CDR3, as DNA: TGTGCCAGCCCCGGAGCAGGCACTGAGCAGTTCTTC. It yields the protein CASPGAGTEQFF.

V gene TRBV14 combines with J gene TRBJ2-7, with 8 bases identical to TRBD1. Germline loops: CDR1 SGHDN, CDR2 FVKESK. J lost 2 bases, V lost 3 bases, and 6 bases had no gene match. The CDR3 is 15 residues long. CDR3 loop: CASSQRTGRTYEQYF. The CDR3, as DNA: TGTGCCAGCAGCCAGAGGACAGGGCGGACCTACGAGCAGTACTTC.

This chain connects TRBV6-1 to TRBJ2-7; 8 bases map to TRBD1. The junction had 2 bases not matched to a gene; V was cut back by 7 bases and J by 3 bases. The CDR3 length is 12 residues. Germline CDR1 MNHNS, CDR2 SASEGT. The CDR3 protein is CASTDRGYEQYF. As DNA, the CDR3 is TGTGCCAGCACAGACAGGGGCTACGAGCAGTACTTC.